This T cell receptor beta chain originates from a study of blood T cells in healthy people across ages (dated by TCRdb to about 2015). As for the study more broadly: In model experiments, template switching captured about one uniquely barcoded TCR beta cDNA molecule for every two T cells. Age-related changes in TCR beta repertoire diversity were measured in the study by deep sequencing normalized with unique cDNA molecular identifiers. Four age groups were formed from the donors: young (average 16 years), middle-aged (approximately 40), aged (under 70) and long-lived (82). To avoid experimental bias, donors of different ages were spread randomly across the sequencing lanes. The study analyzed two additional independent replicas of 1 million unique cDNA reads from the same blood draw for two donors, one aged 18 to 29 and one aged 80 or older.

The research as a whole found: The long-lived group showed more naive CD4+ T cells, fewer expanded clones and increased TCR diversity than the aged group, suggesting age selection. The percentage of naive T cells measured by flow cytometry correlated strongly with observed TCR beta diversity. As age increased, observed TCR beta diversity per million T cells dropped in a roughly linear way, and a significant reduction was already evident by age 40. Estimates of total diversity based on one million sequenced T cells were regarded as lower bounds and as underestimates. Because donor CMV infection status was unknown, age-related changes in expanded clonotypes were potentially confounded. Bulk unsorted PBMC profiling prevented conclusive comparison of naive and antigen-experienced compartments.

Per the germline V gene (reference sequence), SEHNR is the CDR1 and FQNEAQ is the CDR2. The cysteine opens and the phenylalanine closes a CDR3 of 16 amino acids. The entry retains the CDR3 DNA only, 48 bases that are in frame from base 1. Trimming takes 3 bases off V and 4 bases off J; junction bases not matched to a gene: 8. Note on this clonotype: There is no known antigen for this receptor. It has no much larger one-base neighbor in the sample; base qualities were not kept.

Systemically healthy Caucasian individuals from Russia, roughly 40 in total and aged roughly 6 to 100 years, were included as donors. Each donor gave around 9 milliliters of peripheral blood, collected into EDTA-treated Vacutainer tubes. Ficoll-Paque density-gradient centrifugation was used to isolate PBMCs, with at least 6.5 million per sample. Total RNA was extracted from PBMCs with Trizol reagent, with at least 5 micrograms obtained per sample. For every donor, an aliquot of PBMCs went through flow cytometry to measure the percentages of naive CD45RAhigh/CD27high T cells. The library was prepared using 5' RACE. Sequencing used an Illumina HiSeq 2500. The second PCR ran for roughly 7 to 11 cycles and used a J-beta primer mix along with a sample-barcoded 5' primer. A unique molecular identifier was introduced onto each TCR beta cDNA molecule by a template-switch 5' adaptor carrying 12 random nucleotides. At least 2.5 million CDR3-containing paired-end reads were obtained from each sample. The Mint cDNA synthesis kit, primed by a TRBC-specific oligonucleotide, was used to synthesize first-strand cDNA from all RNA. After uracil-DNA glycosylase treatment, a first 18-cycle PCR used universal primers M1SS and BC2_uni_R on all cDNA. Per the source publication's procedure: Normalization of each sample was performed by random selection of 1 million high-quality reads, each carrying a distinct molecular identifier. Instead of being binned into consensus sequences, reads that shared molecular identifiers were thrown out. MiTCR, run with a Q25 quality threshold and the strictest error-elimination algorithm, handled CDR3 identification, clonotype clustering and error correction. A nonparametric unseen species model with Euler transformation was used to estimate a lower bound on total TCR beta diversity. TCRdb cleaned the public reads at Q25 with fastp, built clones with MiXCR and kept in-frame beta chains. Rows merge per CDR3 protein into single entries with the most common DNA and genes. TCRdb's processing, not the study's, gives the V and J calls here. The sample table records over 1.5 million distinct CDR3 sequences; just under 50% of these occur just once. The top ten hold around 2.1% of the sample.

The sequenced sample consisted of blood. This receptor was identified in a woman between 35 and 50 years old in good health. This chain is built from TRBV7-9 and TRBJ2-1; 8 central nucleotides agree with TRBD2. CDR3 loop: CASSFAAGAGYNEQFF. The DNA is TGTGCCAGCAGCTTTGCAGCGGGGGCAGGGTACAATGAGCAGTTCTTC.